These 18 T cell receptor beta chains came from one sample sequenced in a study of blood T cells in healthy people across ages. It was with a sample-barcoded 5' primer and a J-beta primer mix that a second PCR of about 6 to 11 cycles was run. TCRdb passed the 5' RACE reads through MiXCR, listing each CDR3 protein once. This sample carries about a million distinct CDR3 sequences, 48% of them seen once, and the ten largest clones take 10% to 15%. Sequenced sample: blood. These receptor sequences come from a man aged 30 to 39 in good health.

In DNA, the CDR3 is TGTGCCAGCAGTATCAATCTCTCTCCCCTAGATACGCAGTATTTT. This sequence encodes CASSINLSPLDTQYF. The rearrangement uses TRBV6-5 and TRBJ2-3; D unclear. Trimming stripped 5 bases from V and 5 bases from J, with 17 bases between. The CDR3 covers 15 residues. Germline V gene data show CDR1 as MNHEY and CDR2 as SVGAGI.

This chain links TRBV2 with TRBJ2-2, with D unclear. Trimming shortened V by 7 bases and J by 7 bases, and 10 bases separated the two germline ends. Per germline, CDR1 SNHLY and CDR2 FYNNEI. This CDR3 has 12 residues. The CDR3 spells CASTPHSGELFF. CDR3 nucleotides: TGTGCCAGCACCCCCCATAGCGGGGAGCTGTTTTTT.

This chain joins TRBV9 and TRBJ2-3; D could derive from TRBD1 or TRBD2 (6 bases each). CDR1 is SGDLS and CDR2 is YYNGEE in the germline V gene. The V end lost 3 bases, the J end lost 4 bases, and 15 bases lay between the germline ends. CDR3 length: 15 amino acids. CDR3 sequence (DNA): TGTGCCAGCAGCGCACAGGGATGGGAGGCAGATACGCAGTATTTT. Its translation: CASSAQGWEADTQYF.

The chain combines TRBV11-2 with TRBJ2-7, with unresolved D. Trimming cost V 6 bases and J 0 bases, with 12 bases left between them. CDR1 is SGHAT, CDR2 FQNNGV, per germline. The CDR3 contains 14 residues. The CDR3 DNA sequence: TGTGCCAGCAGACGGACGGAGTACTCCTACGAGCAGTACTTC. Amino acids: CASRRTEYSYEQYF.

A note on this clonotype: At one of its ends the junction is not consistent with the germline gene, which may arise from a read error. The rearrangement uses TRBV11-1 and TRBJ2-1; maybe TRBD1 (5 bases). Germline V gene sequence: CDR1 SGHAT, CDR2 FQDESV (reference sequence). This CDR3 spans 15 amino acids. The CDR3 DNA follows: TGTGCCGGCAGTTCCGACAGCGCCTCCTACAATGAGCAGTTCTTC. Its protein product is CAGSSDSASYNEQFF.

This chain joins TRBV20-1 and TRBJ1-6; 7 bases fit TRBD1. The CDR3 contains 14 residues. Germline values: CDR1 DFQATT, CDR2 SNEGSKA (reference sequence). V trimming: 7 bases; J trimming: 7 bases; junction bases outside the gene matches: 10. CDR3 sequence: CSGGVGDRNSPLHF. DNA for the CDR3: TGCAGTGGGGGTGTGGGGGACAGAAATTCACCCCTCCACTTT.

The chain is built from TRBV4-2 and TRBJ2-2, with TRBD2 matching over 9 bases. CDR1 is LGHNA, CDR2 YNFKEQ, per germline. V was clipped by 0 bases and J by 1 base; unmatched bases: 9. The CDR3 has 19 residues. This CDR3 reads CASSQEEIAGARNTGELFF. The DNA of the CDR3 is TGTGCCAGCAGCCAAGAAGAGATAGCGGGGGCGAGGAACACCGGGGAGCTGTTTTTT.

The chain is built from TRBV29-1 and TRBJ2-2; TRBD1 agrees at 11 bases. In germline, CDR1 is SQVTM, CDR2 ANQGSEA. Unmatched junction bases numbered 6, after V lost 5 bases and J lost 4 bases. The CDR3 contains 15 residues. The CDR3 loop reads CSVHSGTGGTGELFF. CDR3 bases: TGCAGCGTTCACTCCGGGACAGGGGGCACCGGGGAGCTGTTTTTT.

This clonotype showed up just a few times. One end of the junction fails to match germline, which may point to a read error. The rearrangement uses TRBV7-7 and TRBJ2-2, with D uncertain. This CDR3 is built from 14 residues. CDR1 SSHAT and CDR2 FNYEAQ come from the germline V gene (reference sequence). The CDR3 loop reads CASSLDGNTGELFF. As DNA, the CDR3 is TGTGCTAGCAGCTTGGACGGGAACACCGGGGAGCTGTTTTTT.

DNA for the CDR3: TGTGCCAGCCATCATAACACCATATATTTT. It specifies CASHHNTIYF. This chain uses TRBV6-1 with TRBJ1-3, with unresolved D. Germline-derived CDR1 and CDR2 are MNHNS and SASEGT. Trimming pared 8 bases from V and 7 bases from J, leaving 6 bases between. This CDR3 region has 10 residues.

This clonotype was seen a few times. The V call is TRBV4-2, the J call TRBJ2-3; TRBD1 or TRBD2 may be the D gene (6 bases each). V shed 4 bases and J shed 1 base, with 18 bases lying between them. Germline V gene data show CDR1 as LGHNA and CDR2 as YNFKEQ. The CDR3 totals 17 residues. In DNA, the CDR3 is TGTGCCAGCAGCCCCAAGGTGAAGGGGGGAGGCACAGATACGCAGTATTTT. Amino acid sequence: CASSPKVKGGGTDTQYF.

V is TRBV3-1 and J is TRBJ2-5; no clear D gene. The DNA end is a closer match to TRBJ2-7, so the J assignment may be wrong. There are 15 residues in the CDR3. In germline, CDR1 is LGHDT, CDR2 YNNKEL (reference sequence). Here the CDR3 reads CASSQGRSGVYEQYF. The CDR3 DNA sequence: TGTGCCAGCAGCCAAGGTCGTTCTGGGGTTTACGAGCAGTACTTC.

V is TRBV3-1 and J is TRBJ2-1; 11 bases agree with TRBD2. J was trimmed by 12 bases and V by 1 base; bases with no gene match: 8. CDR3 length: 15 amino acids. The germline gives CDR1 LGHDT, CDR2 YNNKEL (reference sequence). The CDR3 region is CASSQALAGGTLQFF. The CDR3, as DNA: TGTGCCAGCAGCCAAGCGCTAGCGGGGGGAACCCTGCAGTTCTTC.

This rearrangement joins TRBV28 to TRBJ2-4; no definite D call. The CDR3 has 16 amino acids. Trimming removed 3 bases from V and 0 bases from J, with 12 bases in between. The germline V gene encodes CDR1 MDHEN and CDR2 SYDVKM. The CDR3 DNA sequence: TGTGCCAGCAGTTTCTCGCCGAAACTAGCCAAAAACATTCAGTACTTC. This translates into CASSFSPKLAKNIQYF.

V is TRBV10-3 and J is TRBJ2-1; the match to TRBD2 covers 9 bases. CDR3 length: 14 amino acids. The junction had 9 bases not matched to a gene; V was cut back by 6 bases and J by 9 bases. Germline CDR1 ENHRY, CDR2 SYGVKD. This CDR3 is CAIRSESGGFEQFF. CDR3 DNA sequence: TGTGCCATCAGGAGTGAGAGCGGGGGGTTTGAGCAGTTCTTC.

The chain recombines TRBV5-1 with TRBJ1-4, with TRBD1 identical over 11 bases. From germline, CDR1 is SGHRS and CDR2 YFSETQ. V gave up 4 bases and J gave up 1 base; unmatched junction bases: 9. The CDR3 runs 18 residues. The CDR3 region has the DNA TGCGCCAGCAGCCAGACCGGGACAGGGGGTCTAACTAATGAAAAACTGTTTTTT. Its protein product is CASSQTGTGGLTNEKLFF.

The genes are TRBV3-1 and TRBJ2-7; a possible D gene is TRBD2 (5 bases). The DNA end lines up better with TRBJ2-5; the J call may be wrong. Germline values: CDR1 LGHDT, CDR2 YNNKEL (reference sequence). The CDR3 runs to 13 residues. The CDR3 DNA is TGTGCCAGCACGCGACCGGGGTCAGAGACCCAGTACTTC. It specifies CASTRPGSETQYF.

The V and J genes are TRBV7-2 and TRBJ2-5; TRBD2 matches 9 bases. V trimming: 5 bases; J trimming: 11 bases; junction bases outside the gene matches: 15. The CDR3 sequence is 15 residues long. CDR1 is SGHTA and CDR2 is FQGNSA in the germline V gene. The DNA of the CDR3 is TGTGCCAGCAGCGGAATAGCGGGGGCTTTCAATGAGCAGTACTTC. Its translation is CASSGIAGAFNEQYF.